The 10 T cell receptor beta chains presented below share a single source sample, sequenced in a study of blood T cell repertoires in COVID-19. Generated by immunoSEQ multiplex PCR, the TCRdb table keeps only in-frame clones and is missing some. The sample records more than 150,000 clones, 80% to 90% being singletons. Sequencing used peripheral blood. The receptors were sampled from a man between 65 and 80 years old with active or convalescent COVID-19.

The chain is built from TRBV5-6 and TRBJ1-5, with 7 bases aligning to TRBD1. This CDR3 region has 15 residues. V lost 1 base, J lost 7 bases, and 8 bases stayed unmatched. From germline, CDR1 is SGHDT and CDR2 YYEEEE. The CDR3 spells CASSLTDRRDQPQHF. In DNA form, the CDR3 reads TGTGCCAGCAGCTTGACGGACAGGAGGGACCAGCCCCAGCATTTT.

The chain uses TRBV4-3 and TRBJ2-1; 7 bases align to TRBD2. Trimming cost V 0 bases and J 4 bases; bases outside gene matches: 9. Germline CDR1 is LGHNA and CDR2 is YSLEER. There are 17 residues in the CDR3. The CDR3 DNA sequence: TGCGCCAGCAGCCAAGATCGAGGTCTAGCGGTTTACAATGAGCAGTTCTTC. Its translation: CASSQDRGLAVYNEQFF.

This clone has more than one count but fewer than ten. V and J are TRBV7-9 and TRBJ1-2; D gene unclear. Trimming stripped 2 bases from V and 0 bases from J, with 4 bases between. Germline values: CDR1 SEHNR, CDR2 FQNEAQ (reference sequence). The CDR3 covers 13 residues. CDR3 DNA: TGTGCCAGCAGCTTACCAGCTAACTATGGCTACACCTTC. It codes for CASSLPANYGYTF.

This clone has just one count. J is TRBJ2-1 and V is TRBV7-2; 10 bases match TRBD1. In germline, CDR1 is SGHTA, CDR2 FQGNSA. Germline trimming cut 4 bases from V and 0 bases from J; bases unmatched to any gene: 0. The length of the CDR3 is 15 residues. CDR3 sequence: CASSWDRGSYNEQFF. CDR3 nucleotide sequence: TGTGCCAGCAGCTGGGACAGGGGCTCCTACAATGAGCAGTTCTTC.

V and J are TRBV30 and TRBJ1-2; D might be TRBD1 (6 bases). The V gene lost 5 bases and the J gene lost 6 bases, with 13 bases spanning the gap. The V gene's germline CDR1 is GTSNPN and CDR2 SVGIG (reference sequence). This CDR3 has 12 residues. The CDR3 DNA reads as TGTGCCTGGGGGGGGGCCGTTAATGGCTACACCTTC. The encoded protein is CAWGGAVNGYTF.

This sequence joins TRBV29-1 and TRBJ2-3; no reliable D call. The CDR3 loop spans 13 amino acids. The germline V gene encodes CDR1 SQVTM and CDR2 ANQGSEA. The germline V and J ends were trimmed by 6 bases and 2 bases, with 12 bases remaining between them. The CDR3 here is CSVDNQNTDTQYF. The CDR3, as DNA: TGCAGCGTAGACAACCAAAACACAGATACGCAGTATTTT.

The chain joins TRBV6-5 to TRBJ1-5; no clear D. This CDR3 has 12 amino acids. Germline V gene data show CDR1 as MNHEY and CDR2 as SVGAGI. Trimming stripped 8 bases from V and 7 bases from J, with 12 bases between. For the CDR3, the DNA is TGTGCCAGCCGCACAAGTACACAGCCCCAGCATTTT. Its translation is CASRTSTQPQHF.

This chain joins TRBV7-9 and TRBJ2-7; weak D call: TRBD2 (5 bases). The V gene lost 7 bases and the J gene lost 2 bases, with 12 bases spanning the gap. The CDR3 consists of 13 residues. Germline V gives CDR1 SEHNR, CDR2 FQNEAQ (reference sequence). The CDR3, as DNA: TGTGCCAGCACCCCCTCTAGCCCCTACGAGCAGTACTTC. Residues: CASTPSSPYEQYF. Using reference TRBV7-9 and TRBJ2-7 for the parts outside the CDR3, the full variable domain is DTGVSQNPRHKITKRGQNVTFRCDPISEHNRLYWYRQTLGQGPEFLTYFQNEAQLEKSRLLSDRFSAERPKGSFSTLEIQRTEQGDSAMYLCASTPSSPYEQYFGPGTRLTVT.

The chain has TRBV7-8 and TRBJ1-2; 7 bases are shared with TRBD1. The V gene end was trimmed by 1 base and the J gene end by 4 bases; junction bases not matched to a gene: 3. In germline, CDR1 is SGHVS, CDR2 FQNEAQ. The length of the CDR3 is 14 residues. The CDR3 protein is CASSLVGQLYGYTF. DNA of the CDR3: TGTGCCAGCAGCTTAGTGGGACAGCTCTATGGCTACACCTTC.

The chain couples TRBV27 to TRBJ2-1; 15 bases map to TRBD2. V shed 5 bases, J shed 2 bases, and the junction held 22 bases outside the gene matches. This CDR3 is built from 23 residues. Germline CDR1 is MNHEY and CDR2 is SMNVEV (reference sequence). The chain's CDR3 is CASSPHPKTGTSGGSFPYNEQFF. CDR3 DNA: TGTGCCAGCAGTCCCCATCCAAAAACCGGGACTAGCGGGGGGTCGTTCCCCTACAATGAGCAGTTCTTC.